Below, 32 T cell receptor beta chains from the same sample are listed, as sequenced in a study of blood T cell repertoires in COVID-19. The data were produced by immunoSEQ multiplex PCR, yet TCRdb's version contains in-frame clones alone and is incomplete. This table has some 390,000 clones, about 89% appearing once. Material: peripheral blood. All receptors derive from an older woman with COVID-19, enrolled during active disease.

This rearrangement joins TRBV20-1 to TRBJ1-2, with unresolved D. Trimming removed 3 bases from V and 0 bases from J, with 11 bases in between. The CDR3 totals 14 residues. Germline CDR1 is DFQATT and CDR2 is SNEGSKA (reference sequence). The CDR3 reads CSASSSGTNYGYTF. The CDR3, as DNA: TGCAGTGCTAGTTCTTCGGGGACTAACTATGGCTACACCTTC.

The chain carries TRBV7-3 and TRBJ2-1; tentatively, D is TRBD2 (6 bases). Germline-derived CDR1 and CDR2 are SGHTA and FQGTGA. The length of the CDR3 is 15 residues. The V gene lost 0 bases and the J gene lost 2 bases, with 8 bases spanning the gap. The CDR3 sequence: CASSLTSGTYNEQFF. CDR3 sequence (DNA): TGTGCCAGCAGCTTAACTAGCGGAACCTACAATGAGCAGTTCTTC.

CDR3 in DNA: TGTGCCAGCAGTTCGGGACAGGCTAACTCAAATGAAAAACTGTTTTTT. It specifies CASSSGQANSNEKLFF. The genes are TRBV28 and TRBJ1-4; TRBD1 agrees at 8 bases. With V trimmed by 4 bases and J by 5 bases, 9 bases remained unmatched. From germline, CDR1 is MDHEN and CDR2 SYDVKM. The CDR3 length is 16 residues.

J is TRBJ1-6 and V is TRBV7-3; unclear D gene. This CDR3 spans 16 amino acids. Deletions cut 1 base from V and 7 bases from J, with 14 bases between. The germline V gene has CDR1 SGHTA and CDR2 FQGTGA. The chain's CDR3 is CASSLNSRTQNSPLHF. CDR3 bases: TGTGCCAGCAGCTTAAACAGCCGGACTCAGAATTCACCCCTCCACTTT.

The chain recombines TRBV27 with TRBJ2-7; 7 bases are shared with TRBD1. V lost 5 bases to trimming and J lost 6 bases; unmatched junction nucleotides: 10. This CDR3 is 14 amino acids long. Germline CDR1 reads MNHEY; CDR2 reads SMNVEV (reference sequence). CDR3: CASSPRSTGFEQYF. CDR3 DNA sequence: TGTGCCAGCAGTCCTCGCTCGACAGGGTTCGAGCAGTACTTC.

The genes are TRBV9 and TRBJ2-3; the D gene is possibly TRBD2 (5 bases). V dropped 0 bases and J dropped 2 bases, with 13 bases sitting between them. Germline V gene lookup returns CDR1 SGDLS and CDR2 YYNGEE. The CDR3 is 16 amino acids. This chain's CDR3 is CASSVATTGLTDTQYF. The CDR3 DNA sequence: TGTGCCAGCAGCGTAGCGACTACTGGACTCACAGATACGCAGTATTTT.

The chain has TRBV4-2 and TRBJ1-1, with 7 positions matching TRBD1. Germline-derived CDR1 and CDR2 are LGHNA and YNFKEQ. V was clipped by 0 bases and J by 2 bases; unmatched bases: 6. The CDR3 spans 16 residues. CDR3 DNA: TGTGCCAGCAGCCAAGATGGGACAGCCGTTAACACTGAAGCTTTCTTT. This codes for CASSQDGTAVNTEAFF.

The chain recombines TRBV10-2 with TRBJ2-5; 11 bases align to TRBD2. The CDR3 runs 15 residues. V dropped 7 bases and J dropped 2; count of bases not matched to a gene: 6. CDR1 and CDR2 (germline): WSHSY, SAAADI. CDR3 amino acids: CASMPLAGGQETQYF. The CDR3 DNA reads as TGCGCCAGCATGCCCCTAGCGGGGGGACAAGAGACCCAGTACTTC.

The CDR3 is CSAAGQPSGNTIYF. The CDR3 DNA sequence: TGCAGCGCTGCGGGACAGCCCAGTGGAAACACCATATATTTT. V usage is TRBV29-1 and J usage is TRBJ1-3, with 7 nucleotides matching TRBD1. V gave up 7 bases and J gave up 3 bases; unmatched junction bases: 9. Germline V lookup: CDR1 SQVTM, CDR2 ANQGSEA. This CDR3 has 14 amino acids.

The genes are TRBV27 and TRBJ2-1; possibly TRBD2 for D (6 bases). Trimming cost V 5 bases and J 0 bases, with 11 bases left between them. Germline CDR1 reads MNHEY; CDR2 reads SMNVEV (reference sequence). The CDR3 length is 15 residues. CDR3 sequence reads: CASSATSSSYNEQFF. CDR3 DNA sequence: TGTGCCAGCAGTGCTACTAGCAGCTCCTACAATGAGCAGTTCTTC.

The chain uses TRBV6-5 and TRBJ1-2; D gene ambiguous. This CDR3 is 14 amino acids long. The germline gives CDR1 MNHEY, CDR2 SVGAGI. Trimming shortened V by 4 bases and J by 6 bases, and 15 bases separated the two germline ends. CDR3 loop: CASSSSVARDGYTF. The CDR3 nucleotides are TGTGCCAGCAGTTCCTCCGTGGCCCGGGATGGCTACACCTTC.

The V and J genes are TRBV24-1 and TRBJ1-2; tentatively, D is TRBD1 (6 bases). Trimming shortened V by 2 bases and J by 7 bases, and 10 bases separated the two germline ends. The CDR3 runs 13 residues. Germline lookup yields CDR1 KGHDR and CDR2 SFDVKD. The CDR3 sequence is CATSDYTGSGYTF. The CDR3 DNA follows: TGTGCCACCAGTGATTATACAGGGAGTGGCTACACCTTC.

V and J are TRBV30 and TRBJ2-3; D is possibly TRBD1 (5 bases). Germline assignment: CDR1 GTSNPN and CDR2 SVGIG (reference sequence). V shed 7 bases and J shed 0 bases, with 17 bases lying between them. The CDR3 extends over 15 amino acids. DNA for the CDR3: TGTGCCTCACTCCCCGGCCCAGGGAGCACAGATACGCAGTATTTT. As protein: CASLPGPGSTDTQYF.

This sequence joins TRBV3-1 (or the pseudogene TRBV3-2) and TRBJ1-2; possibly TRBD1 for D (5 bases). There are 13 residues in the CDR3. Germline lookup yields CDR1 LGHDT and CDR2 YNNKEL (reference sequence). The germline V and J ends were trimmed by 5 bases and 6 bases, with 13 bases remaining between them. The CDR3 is CASSSRGSDGYTF. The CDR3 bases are TGTGCCAGCAGCTCACGGGGGTCGGATGGCTACACCTTC.

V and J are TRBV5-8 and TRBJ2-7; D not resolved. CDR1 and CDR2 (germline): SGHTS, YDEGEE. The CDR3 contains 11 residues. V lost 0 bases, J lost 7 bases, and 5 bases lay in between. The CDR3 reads CASSLAVEQYF. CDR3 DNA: TGTGCCAGCAGCTTGGCGGTTGAGCAGTACTTC.

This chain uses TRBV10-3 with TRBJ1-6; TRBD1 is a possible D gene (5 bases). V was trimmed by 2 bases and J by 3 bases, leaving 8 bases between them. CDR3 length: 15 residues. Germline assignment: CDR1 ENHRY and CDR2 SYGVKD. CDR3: CAISERGNYNSPLHF. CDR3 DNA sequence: TGTGCCATCAGTGAGCGGGGGAACTATAATTCACCCCTCCACTTT.

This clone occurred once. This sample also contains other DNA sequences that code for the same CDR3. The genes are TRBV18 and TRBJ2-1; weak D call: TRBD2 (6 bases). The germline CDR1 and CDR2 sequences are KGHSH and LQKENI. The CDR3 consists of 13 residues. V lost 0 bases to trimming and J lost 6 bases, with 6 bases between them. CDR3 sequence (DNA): TGTGCCAGCTCACCACCGGGGGGCAATGAGCAGTTCTTC. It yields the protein CASSPPGGNEQFF.

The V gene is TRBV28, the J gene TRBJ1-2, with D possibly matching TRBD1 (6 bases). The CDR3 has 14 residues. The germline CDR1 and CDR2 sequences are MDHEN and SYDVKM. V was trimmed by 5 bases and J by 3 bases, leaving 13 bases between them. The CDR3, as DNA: TGTGCCAGCAGTGGCAGGGGAATGGACTATGGCTACACCTTC. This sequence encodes CASSGRGMDYGYTF.

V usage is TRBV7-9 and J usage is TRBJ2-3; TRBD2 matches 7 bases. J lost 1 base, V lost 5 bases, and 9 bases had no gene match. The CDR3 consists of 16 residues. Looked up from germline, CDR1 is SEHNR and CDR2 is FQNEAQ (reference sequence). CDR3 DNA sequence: TGTGCCAGCAGCCCTCGACCAGCGGGGCGCACAGATACGCAGTATTTT. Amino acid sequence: CASSPRPAGRTDTQYF.

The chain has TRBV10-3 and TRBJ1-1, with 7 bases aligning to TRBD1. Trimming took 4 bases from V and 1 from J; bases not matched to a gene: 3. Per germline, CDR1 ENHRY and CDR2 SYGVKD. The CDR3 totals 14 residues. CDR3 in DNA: TGTGCCATCAGTGGCCAGGGGGGGAACACTGAAGCTTTCTTT. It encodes CAISGQGGNTEAFF.

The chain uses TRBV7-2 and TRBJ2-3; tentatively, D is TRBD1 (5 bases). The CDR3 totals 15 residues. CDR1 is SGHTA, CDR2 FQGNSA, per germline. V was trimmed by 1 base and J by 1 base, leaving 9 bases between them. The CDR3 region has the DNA TGTGCCAGCAGCTTAGTCAGGGCCGGCACAGATACGCAGTATTTT. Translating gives CASSLVRAGTDTQYF.

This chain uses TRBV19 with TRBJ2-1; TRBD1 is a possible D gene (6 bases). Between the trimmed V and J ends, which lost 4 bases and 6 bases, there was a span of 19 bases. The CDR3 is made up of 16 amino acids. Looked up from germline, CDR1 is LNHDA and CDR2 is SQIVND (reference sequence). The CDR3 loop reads CASSTPGVQPFNEQFF. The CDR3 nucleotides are TGTGCCAGTAGTACCCCAGGGGTTCAACCCTTCAATGAGCAGTTCTTC.

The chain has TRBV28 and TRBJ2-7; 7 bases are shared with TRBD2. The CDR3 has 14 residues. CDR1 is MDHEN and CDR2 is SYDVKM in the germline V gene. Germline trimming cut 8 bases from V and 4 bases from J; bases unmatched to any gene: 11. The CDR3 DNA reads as TGTGCCAGCCGGGGGGACGGAAGACCTTACGAGCAGTACTTC. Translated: CASRGDGRPYEQYF.

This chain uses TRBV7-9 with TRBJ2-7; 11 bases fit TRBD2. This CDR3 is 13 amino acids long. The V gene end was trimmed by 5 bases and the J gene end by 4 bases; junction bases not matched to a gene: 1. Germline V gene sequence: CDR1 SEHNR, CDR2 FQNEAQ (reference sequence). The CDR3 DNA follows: TGTGCCAGCAGCGCTAGCGGGGGGTACGAGCAGTACTTC. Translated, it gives CASSASGGYEQYF.

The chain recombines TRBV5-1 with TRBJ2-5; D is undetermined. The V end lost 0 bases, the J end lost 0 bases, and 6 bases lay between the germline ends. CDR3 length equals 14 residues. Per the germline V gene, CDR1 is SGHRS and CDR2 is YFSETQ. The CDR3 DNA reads TGCGCCAGCAGCTTGGGGGCCAACCAAGAGACCCAGTACTTC. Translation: CASSLGANQETQYF.

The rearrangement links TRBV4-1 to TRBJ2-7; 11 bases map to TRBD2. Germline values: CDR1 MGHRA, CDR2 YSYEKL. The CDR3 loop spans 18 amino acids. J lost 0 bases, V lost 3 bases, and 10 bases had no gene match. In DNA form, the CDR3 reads TGCGCCAGCAGCCACCTAGCGGGGGGCCTAAAGCGCTCCTACGAGCAGTACTTC. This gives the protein CASSHLAGGLKRSYEQYF.

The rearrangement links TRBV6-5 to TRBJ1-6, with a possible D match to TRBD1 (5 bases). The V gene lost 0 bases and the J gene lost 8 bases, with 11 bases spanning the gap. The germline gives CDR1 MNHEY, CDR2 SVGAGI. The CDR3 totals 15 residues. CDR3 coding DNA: TGTGCCAGCAGTTACTCGGGGGGGACGGATTCACCCCTCCACTTT. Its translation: CASSYSGGTDSPLHF.

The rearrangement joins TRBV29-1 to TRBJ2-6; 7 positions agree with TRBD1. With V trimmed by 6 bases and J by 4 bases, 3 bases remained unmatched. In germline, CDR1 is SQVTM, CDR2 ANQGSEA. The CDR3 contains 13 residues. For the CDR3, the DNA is TGCAGCGTGACAGGGTCGGGGGCCAACGTCCTGACTTTC. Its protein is CSVTGSGANVLTF.

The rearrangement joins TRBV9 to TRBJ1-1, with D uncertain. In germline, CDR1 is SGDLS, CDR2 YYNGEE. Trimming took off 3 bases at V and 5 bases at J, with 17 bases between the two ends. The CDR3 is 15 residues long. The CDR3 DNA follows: TGTGCCAGCAGCGAATCGCCCAGAGGGAGTACTGAAGCTTTCTTT. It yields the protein CASSESPRGSTEAFF. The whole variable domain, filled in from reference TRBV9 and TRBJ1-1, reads DSGVTQTPKHLITATGQRVTLRCSPRSGDLSVYWYQQSLDQGLQFLIQYYNGEERAKGNILERFSAQQFPDLHSELNLSSLELGDSALYFCASSESPRGSTEAFFGQGTRLTVV.

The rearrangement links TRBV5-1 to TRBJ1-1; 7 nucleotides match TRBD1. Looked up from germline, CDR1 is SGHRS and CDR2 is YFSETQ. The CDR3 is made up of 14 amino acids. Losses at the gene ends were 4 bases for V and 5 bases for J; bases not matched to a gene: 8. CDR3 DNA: TGCGCCAGCAGCGCGTCGACAGGGTTGACTGAAGCTTTCTTT. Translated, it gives CASSASTGLTEAFF.

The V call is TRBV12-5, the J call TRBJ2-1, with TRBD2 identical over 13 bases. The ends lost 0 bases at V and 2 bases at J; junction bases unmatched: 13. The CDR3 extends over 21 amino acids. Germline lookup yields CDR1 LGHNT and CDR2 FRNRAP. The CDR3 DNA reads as TGTGCTAGTGGTTTGGTACTGTCCCAGACTAGCGGGGGGCCCCCCTACAATGAGCAGTTCTTC. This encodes CASGLVLSQTSGGPPYNEQFF.

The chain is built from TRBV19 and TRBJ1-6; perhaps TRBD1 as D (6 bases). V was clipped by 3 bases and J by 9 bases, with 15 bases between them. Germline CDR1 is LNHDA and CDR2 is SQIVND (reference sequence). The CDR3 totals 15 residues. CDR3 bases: TGTGCCAGTAGTATTCCAGGGGTTAATGGTTCACCCCTCCACTTT. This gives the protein CASSIPGVNGSPLHF. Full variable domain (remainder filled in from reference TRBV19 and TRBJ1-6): DGGITQSPKYLFRKEGQNVTLSCEQNLNHDAMYWYRQDPGQGLRLIYYSQIVNDFQKGDIAEGYSVSREKKESFPLTVTSAQKNPTAFYLCASSIPGVNGSPLHFGNGTRLTVT.